These 3 T cell receptor beta chains share one sample of origin, sequenced in a study of CD8 T cells in ankylosing spondylitis. From the 5' RACE reads, TCRdb called clonotypes with MiXCR, one entry per CDR3 protein. The sample carries under 450,000 distinct CDR3 sequences, approximately 22% recorded once. The sample comprised blood, either unsorted or a sorted T cell fraction (not recorded which). The receptors originated from a male donor with ankylosing spondylitis or in good health (not recorded which).

The genes are TRBV10-1 and TRBJ2-3; the D call may be TRBD1 or TRBD2 (6 bases each). Between the trimmed V and J ends, which lost 3 bases and 4 bases, there was a span of 26 bases. The CDR3 contains 19 residues. Germline CDR1 WNHNN, CDR2 SYGVQD (reference sequence). CDR3 DNA sequence: TGCGCCAGCAGTGACCTGGATGTTAGGGGGAGGTTGGTAGCAGATACGCAGTATTTT. This sequence encodes CASSDLDVRGRLVADTQYF.

This chain uses TRBV4-1 with TRBJ2-1; 9 bases map to TRBD2. The CDR3 covers 14 residues. The trim removed 8 bases at V and 2 bases at J, leaving 4 bases unmatched. CDR1 MGHRA and CDR2 YSYEKL come from the germline V gene. The CDR3 DNA sequence: TGCGCCAGCGGTCAGCGGGGGGCCTACAATGAGCAGTTCTTC. Its protein product is CASGQRGAYNEQFF.

CDR3 nucleotide sequence: TGCGCCAGCAGCCAGGGGAGGTGGGAGACCCAGTACTTC. Its translation is CASSQGRWETQYF. The chain employs TRBV4-1 and TRBJ2-5, with D tentatively TRBD2 (6 bases). Trimming pared 3 bases from V and 5 bases from J, leaving 10 bases between. Germline V CDR1 and CDR2: MGHRA, YSYEKL. The CDR3 extends over 13 amino acids.